The clone carrying this TCR beta chain was picked up a small number of times. This specimen belongs to a study of blood T cell repertoires in COVID-19. Study information: Collection of acute and convalescent COVID-19 samples took place in the United States, Italy and Spain. Sources were T cells, B-cell-depleted T cells, or PBMCs; the material itself was cDNA or gDNA.

The CDR3 has 16 residues. Germline V lookup: CDR1 MGHRA, CDR2 YSYEKL. Unmatched junction bases numbered 7, after V lost 0 bases and J lost 2 bases. Original data processing: Amplified reference gene primers provided the basis for estimating nucleated cell counts. This table comes from immunoSEQ multiplex PCR, and its TCRdb copy is limited to in-frame clones, with some not included. V, J and clone size were drawn from that table, and D and trimming were deduced from the DNA. The sample holds approximately 42,000 clones, under 80% seen once. Sequencing was done on a sample of peripheral blood. The chain couples TRBV4-1 to TRBJ2-7, with 7 bases fitting TRBD1. This clonotype originated in a man older than 75 with acute or convalescent COVID-19. The CDR3 nucleotides are TGCGCCAGCAGCCAAGATGACAGGGCGGGCACCTACGAGCAGTACTTC. This sequence encodes CASSQDDRAGTYEQYF.